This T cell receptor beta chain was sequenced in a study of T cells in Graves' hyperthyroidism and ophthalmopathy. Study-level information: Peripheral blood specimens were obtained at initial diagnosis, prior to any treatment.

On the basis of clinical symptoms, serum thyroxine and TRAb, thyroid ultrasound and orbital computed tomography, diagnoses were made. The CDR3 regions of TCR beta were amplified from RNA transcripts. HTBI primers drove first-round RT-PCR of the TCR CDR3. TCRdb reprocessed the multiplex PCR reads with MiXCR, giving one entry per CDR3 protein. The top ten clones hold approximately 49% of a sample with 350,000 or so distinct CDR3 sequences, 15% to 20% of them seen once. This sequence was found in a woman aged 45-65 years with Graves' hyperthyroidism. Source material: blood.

CDR3 amino acids: CASSDSGRAGNEQFF. Written as DNA, the CDR3 is TGTGCCAGCAGCGATAGCGGGAGAGCCGGCAATGAGCAGTTCTTC. V usage is TRBV9 and J usage is TRBJ2-1; 9 positions agree with TRBD2. The CDR3 runs to 15 residues. J lost 6 bases, V lost 3 bases, and 7 bases had no gene match. Germline CDR1 is SGDLS and CDR2 is YYNGEE.